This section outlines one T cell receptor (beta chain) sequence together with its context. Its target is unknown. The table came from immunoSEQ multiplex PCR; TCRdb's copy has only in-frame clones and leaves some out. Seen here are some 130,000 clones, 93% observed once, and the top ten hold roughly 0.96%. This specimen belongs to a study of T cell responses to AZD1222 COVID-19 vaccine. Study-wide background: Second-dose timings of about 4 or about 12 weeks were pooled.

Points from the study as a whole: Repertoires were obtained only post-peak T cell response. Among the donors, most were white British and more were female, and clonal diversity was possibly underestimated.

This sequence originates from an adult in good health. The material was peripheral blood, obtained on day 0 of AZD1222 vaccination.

The DNA of the CDR3 is TGTGCCAGCAGCCATCGACAGCATAATCAGCCCCAGCATTTT. As protein: CASSHRQHNQPQHF. V is TRBV4-2 and J is TRBJ1-5, with D possibly TRBD1 on 5 matching bases. The CDR3 has 14 amino acids. V lost 3 bases, J lost 4 bases, and 10 bases lay in between. Per the germline V gene, CDR1 is LGHNA and CDR2 is YNFKEQ.